This note documents a single T cell receptor (beta chain) sequence. The sample comes from a study of blood T cell repertoires in COVID-19. The wider study: Collection of acute and convalescent COVID-19 samples took place in the United States, Italy and Spain.

V was trimmed by 4 bases and J by 0 bases, leaving 12 bases between them. CDR3 length: 15 residues. Germline V CDR1 and CDR2: KGHSH, LQKENI. The study assigned cohorts using participant-reported clinical history. Participants in the exposed group had met a COVID-19 case in the 2 weeks before joining the study. Here immunoSEQ multiplex PCR was the method, and the copy in TCRdb shows in-frame clones only, minus some. The profile covers approximately 300,000 clones, with approximately 81% appearing a single time and approximately 1.9% taken by the ten largest. The sequenced material came from PBMCs or T cells enriched from blood (not recorded which). This chain uses TRBV18 with TRBJ1-1, with D possibly being TRBD1 (6 bases). This sequence was found in a woman aged 25 to 39 who had been exposed to COVID-19. In DNA form, the CDR3 reads TGTGCCAGCTCACTTAAGGACAGTTTGAACACTGAAGCTTTCTTT. Amino acid sequence: CASSLKDSLNTEAFF.